These T cell receptor beta chains were read from a single sample in a study of blood T cells in healthy people across ages. From the 5' RACE reads, TCRdb called clonotypes with MiXCR, one entry per CDR3 protein. This sample has 1.5 million to 2 million distinct CDR3 sequences, with about 31% found just once. Sequenced input: blood. The receptors here all came from a woman aged 25 to 39 in good health. The CDR3 runs from the conserved cysteine through the conserved F or W. Fields, in order: clone size, V gene, CDR3 protein. Size values are once, few and many counts, or a class for expanded clones, and some rows have none.

-,TRBV15,CATSRDRGGQRNQPQHF
few,TRBV5-6,CASSLDRASEAFF
-,TRBV20-1,CSTGQGGIMNTEAFF
few,TRBV7-9,CASSLRAEDYGYTF
once,TRBV9,CASSVEPGSSYGYTF
-,TRBV27,CASRRAGRGNEQFF
-,TRBV4-1,CASSHTGQTNYGYTF
-,TRBV27,CASSLAGLTLSNEQFF
-,TRBV4-1,CASSQEWNRGGEQYF
few,TRBV20-1,CSARDVSSGRIDEQFF
-,TRBV20-1,CSAVILTDTQYF
-,TRBV4-2,CAGSPAGQGTYNEQFF
-,TRBV6-2/TRBV6-3,CASSSSGTSGSRDKQFF
many,TRBV12-3/TRBV12-4,CASRRGTSGSRLETQYF
-,TRBV20-1,CSARVAGTGNIQYF
-,TRBV25-1,CASSDTGGASGFYDYTF
-,TRBV6-6,CASSPLGASNRPQHF
-,TRBV5-1,CASSWAPGLVSSYNEQFF